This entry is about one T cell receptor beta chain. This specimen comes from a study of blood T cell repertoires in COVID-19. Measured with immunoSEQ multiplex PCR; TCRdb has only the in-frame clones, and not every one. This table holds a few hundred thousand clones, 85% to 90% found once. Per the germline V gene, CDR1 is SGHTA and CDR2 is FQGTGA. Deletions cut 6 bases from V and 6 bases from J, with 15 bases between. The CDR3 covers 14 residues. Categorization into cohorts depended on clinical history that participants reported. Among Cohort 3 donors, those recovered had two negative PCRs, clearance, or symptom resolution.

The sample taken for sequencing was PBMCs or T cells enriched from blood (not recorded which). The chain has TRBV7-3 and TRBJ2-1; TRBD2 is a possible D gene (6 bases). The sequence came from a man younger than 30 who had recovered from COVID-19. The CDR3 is CASRPYGGSNEQFF. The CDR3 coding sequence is TGTGCCAGCAGACCCTACGGAGGGAGCAATGAGCAGTTCTTC. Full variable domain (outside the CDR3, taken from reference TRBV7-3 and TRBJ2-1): GAGVSQTPSNKVTEKGKYVELRCDPISGHTALYWYRQSLGQGPEFLIYFQGTGAADDSGLPNDRFFAVRPEGSVSTLKIQRTERGDSAVYLCASRPYGGSNEQFFGPGTRLTVL.